This TCR beta chain originates from a study of spatial heterogeneity in lung cancer. Overall study context: There were consistently more beta-chain sequences detected than alpha-chain sequences.

This clonotype was detected only a few times. TCRdb re-called the 5' RACE reads through MiXCR, storing one row per CDR3 protein. This repertoire shows some 44,000 distinct CDR3 sequences, around 13% found once; its top ten account for 50% to 65%. Germline V lookup: CDR1 SGHVS, CDR2 FQNEAQ. The CDR3 length is 20 residues. The V and J ends lost 1 base and 0 bases, in that order; junction bases with no gene match: 13. Indicated time point: sample taken at primary tumor resection. From tumor, nontumor lung or frozen PBMC, whole RNA was taken unsorted for sequencing. The donors comprised approximately 75 untreated early-stage non-small cell lung cancer patients.

The rearrangement links TRBV7-8 to TRBJ2-3; 10 bases are a match to TRBD2. The sequences come from PBMCs, collected at surgery. The origin of this receptor is a male donor with early-stage non-small cell lung cancer. CDR3: CASSLEVAGGLFSSTDTQYF. The CDR3 DNA is TGTGCCAGCAGCTTAGAGGTAGCGGGAGGTCTCTTCTCTAGCACAGATACGCAGTATTTT.